This T cell receptor (beta chain) was sequenced for a study of identical twins. Study outcomes and limitations: The study drew conclusions from cross-sectional statistical analysis, not from following the same donors. Twins shared beta out-of-frame sequences in excess, but this excess was weaker. When twins shared out-of-frame alpha sequences, those sequences had excess low generation probability.

This clonotype was recorded a few times. As yet, its antigen is unknown. CDR1 WSHSY and CDR2 SAAADI come from the germline V gene. Trimming cost V 6 bases and J 3 bases; bases outside gene matches: 5. The CDR3 sequence is 14 residues long. Each cDNA held unique molecular identifiers, and template switching gave it a universal primer site. Each CDR3 protein is one row after TCRdb ran MiXCR on the 5' RACE reads. The repertoire holds around 480,000 distinct CDR3 sequences, roughly an eighth seen once, with approximately 0.98% in the top ten. These data were likewise used in another study, on yellow fever vaccine responses in identical twins.

The chain is built from TRBV10-2 and TRBJ1-2; 9 nucleotides match TRBD1. This sequence originates from a woman between 18 and 30 years old in good health. Source material: CD4+ T cells sorted from blood. The CDR3 is CASSSGTGHYGYTF. In DNA form, the CDR3 reads TGCGCCAGCAGCTCCGGGACAGGGCACTATGGCTACACCTTC.